The rows below give T cell receptor beta chains drawn from one sample of a study of T cells in Graves' hyperthyroidism and ophthalmopathy. TCRdb redid the calling of the multiplex PCR reads with MiXCR, one entry per CDR3 protein. The data hold about 590,000 distinct CDR3 sequences, with 15% to 19% observed a single time. Sequenced: blood. Every receptor here comes from a woman younger than 45 with Graves' hyperthyroidism. Both conserved end residues are part of each CDR3. D genes are given only for firm matches. Size is stated for part of the rows, as once, few or many counts, or as a class when the clone is expanded.

>TRBJ2-2|15|.|TRBV6-5|.
TGTGCCAGCAGTTACTACGAGTTGGCCCCCGGGGAGCTGTTTTTT
CASSYYELAPGELFF
>TRBJ2-3|16|few|TRBV18|TRBD2
TGTGCCAGCTCACCGGCGACTAGCGGAGCCACAGATACGCAGTATTTT
CASSPATSGATDTQYF
>TRBJ2-7|14|many|TRBV6-1|TRBD2
TGTGCCAGCAGCGCGGGAGGGCCTCGATACGAGCAGTACTTC
CASSAGGPRYEQYF
>TRBJ1-2|16|few|TRBV7-9|TRBD1
TGTGCCAGCAGTTTAGACAGGGGCGCAGTGGACTATGGCTACACCTTC
CASSLDRGAVDYGYTF
>TRBJ1-3|13|.|TRBV10-3|TRBD1
TGTGCCATTAGGACAGGGGCTGGAAACACCATATATTTT
CAIRTGAGNTIYF
>TRBJ2-7|14|many|TRBV28|.
TGTGCCAGCAGAAGAACGAGCTCCTCGTACGAGCAGTACTTC
CASRRTSSSYEQYF
>TRBJ1-2|13|.|TRBV7-3|.
TGTGCCAGCAGCTTAGTCTTGGGATATGGCTACACCTTC
CASSLVLGYGYTF
>TRBJ2-7|16|many|TRBV7-2|.
TGTGCCAGCAGCCCCCCGGGACACCTCCTTACCTACGAGCAGTACTTC
CASSPPGHLLTYEQYF
>TRBJ1-2|12|many|TRBV27|.
TGTGCCAGCAGTTTACCGGGGGGAGGCTACACCTTC
CASSLPGGGYTF
>TRBJ2-3|16|many|TRBV20-1|TRBD2
TGCCCAAAGGCCGCGGGAGGGCCTACGCGCACAGATACGCAGTATTTT
CPKAAGGPTRTDTQYF
>TRBJ2-7|12|few|TRBV29-1|.
TGCAGCGTGAGCAACAGGGACTACGAGCAGTACTTC
CSVSNRDYEQYF
>TRBJ2-1|15|many|TRBV12-3/TRBV12-4|TRBD1
TGTGCCAGCAACCCCCCCGGACAGGAGTCCAATGAGCAGTTCTTC
CASNPPGQESNEQFF
>TRBJ2-1|16|many|TRBV6-2/TRBV6-3|TRBD2
TGTGCCAGCAGTTATGGCTGGCGGGAGAAATTATATGAGCAGTTCTTC
CASSYGWREKLYEQFF
>TRBJ1-2|12|.|TRBV11-3|.
TGTGCCAGCAGCTTAGTTCAGTACGGCTACACCTTC
CASSLVQYGYTF
>TRBJ1-1|15|many|TRBV5-1|.
TGCGCCAGCAGTTATTCGGTCGGGGTGAACACTGAAGCTTTCTTT
CASSYSVGVNTEAFF
>TRBJ2-7|18|few|TRBV9|TRBD2
TGTGCCAGCAGCGTATCGGGGGGTTTGGGGGAGTGGGGCTACGAGCAGTACTTC
CASSVSGGLGEWGYEQYF
>TRBJ2-5|9|many|TRBV27|.
TGTGCCAGCAGGGGACCCCAGGACTTC
CASRGPQDF
>TRBJ2-6|15|few|TRBV7-9|.
TGTGCCAGCAGCTTGGCAGGGGTTGGGGCCAACGTCCTGACTTTC
CASSLAGVGANVLTF
>TRBJ2-2|13|.|TRBV2|.
TGTGCCAGCGGACTTGGGGTTACCGGGGAGCTGTTTTTT
CASGLGVTGELFF
>TRBJ2-2|17|.|TRBV7-3|TRBD2
TGTGCCAGCAGCTCGGGACTAGCGGGAGATTATACCGGGGAGCTGTTTTTT
CASSSGLAGDYTGELFF
>TRBJ2-1|16|few|TRBV9|.
TGTGCCAGCAGCATTACCCAGGGGGGCTCCTACAATGAGCAGTTCTTC
CASSITQGGSYNEQFF
>TRBJ2-2|16|many|TRBV28|TRBD1
TGTGCCAGCAGTGGGTCCTACAGGGGGCTTGGCGGGGAGCTGTTTTTT
CASSGSYRGLGGELFF
>TRBJ2-1|15|many|TRBV3-1|.
TGTGCCAGCAGCCCCTTCCTTGCGAGGACCAATGAGCAGTTCTTC
CASSPFLARTNEQFF
>TRBJ1-2|11|many|TRBV30|.
TGTGCCTGGAGTGCACACTATGGCTACACCTTC
CAWSAHYGYTF
>TRBJ2-5|13|many|TRBV7-2|.
TGTGCCAGCAGCTTTCGGACCCGAGCGACCCAGTACTTC
CASSFRTRATQYF
>TRBJ2-3|16|many|TRBV7-9|.
TGTGCCAGCAGCTTAGGGGGGGCGGGAACCACAGATACGCAGTATTTT
CASSLGGAGTTDTQYF
>TRBJ2-7|13|few|TRBV10-3|.
TGTGCCATCAGCGGCAGGCAGTCCTACGAGCAGTACTTC
CAISGRQSYEQYF
>TRBJ2-5|13|few|TRBV4-1|.
TGCGCCAGCAGCCTGCGGCGGGCAGAGACCCAGTACTTC
CASSLRRAETQYF
>TRBJ2-7|14|many|TRBV11-2|.
TGTGCCAGCAGCTTAGTTGGCGGACCGAGGGAGCAGTACTTC
CASSLVGGPREQYF
>TRBJ2-5|14|.|TRBV20-1|TRBD1
TGCAGTGCTAGTGAATGGGACAGGGAAGAGACCCAGTACTTC
CSASEWDREETQYF
>TRBJ2-2|14|.|TRBV3-1|.
TGTGCCAGCAGCTTCACAGGGATCACCGGGGAGCTGTTTTTT
CASSFTGITGELFF
>TRBJ2-4|16|.|TRBV6-1|.
TGTGCCAGCAGTAAAGGGACCCCACTAGCCAAAAACATTCAGTACTTC
CASSKGTPLAKNIQYF
>TRBJ2-1|18|few|TRBV6-1|.
TGTGCCAGCAGTGAAGGAGCCCGGACCCCCTCGTGGTACAATGAGCAGTTCTTC
CASSEGARTPSWYNEQFF
>TRBJ1-3|16|.|TRBV27|.
TGTGCCAGCAGTGAGGCAGGGTCCCGGGATGGAAACACCATATATTTT
CASSEAGSRDGNTIYF
>TRBJ2-3|16|many|TRBV6-6|.
TGTGCCAGCAGTTACTCGAATGCTTTCCTCACAGATACGCAGTATTTT
CASSYSNAFLTDTQYF
>TRBJ2-7|14|medium-sized|TRBV7-2|TRBD2
TGTGCCAGCAGCTTGACTAGCGAGGCCTACGAGCAGTACTTC
CASSLTSEAYEQYF
>TRBJ1-4|15|few|TRBV19|.
TGTGCCACGAGGGACGGAGACCTTACAAATGAAAAACTGTTTTTT
CATRDGDLTNEKLFF
>TRBJ2-5|13|.|TRBV20-1|.
TGCAGTGCTAGAGTACCACCGCAAGAGACCCAGTACTTC
CSARVPPQETQYF
>TRBJ2-7|15|many|TRBV28|.
TGTGCCAGCAGTTTGGGATCCTTTAACCTCTACGAGCAGTACTTC
CASSLGSFNLYEQYF
>TRBJ2-6|18|many|TRBV11-2|.
TGTGCCAGCAGCTTAAGGCTCGTAGGGTTCTCTGGGGCCAACGTCCTGACTTTC
CASSLRLVGFSGANVLTF
>TRBJ1-5|12|many|TRBV29-1|.
TGCAGCGTTGGAAGTGGGTTCGAACCCCAGCATTTT
CSVGSGFEPQHF
>TRBJ2-4|16|few|TRBV4-1|.
TGCGCCAGCAGCCAAGAAGGTACATCGGCCAAAAACATTCAGTACTTC
CASSQEGTSAKNIQYF
>TRBJ2-7|15|.|TRBV20-1|.
TGCAGTGCAAACGTCGAGAACTGGGGGGCCTACGAGCAGTACTTC
CSANVENWGAYEQYF